This is a list of T cell receptor beta chains from one sample in a study of blood T cells in healthy people across ages. TCRdb fed the 5' RACE reads into MiXCR, producing one record per CDR3 protein. The top ten clones hold over 3.5% of a sample with 450,000 to 600,000 distinct CDR3 sequences, around a quarter of them seen once. The same sample was also used in a study of T cells of mothers and their children.

Input material: blood. These receptors were collected from a boy between 2 and 15 years old in good health. CDR3s include the opening cysteine and the closing phenylalanine or tryptophan. A D gene is named only where the DNA matches it firmly. The listing skips clone size in some rows; elsewhere it reads once, few, many or a size class.

d_call	v_call	j_call	clone_size	cdr3_nt	cdr3_aa
-	TRBV27	TRBJ2-3	-	TGTGCCAGCAGGATGGTCGGCACAGATACGCAGTATTTT	CASRMVGTDTQYF
TRBD2	TRBV7-2	TRBJ2-5	few	TGTGCCAGCAGCTTTGTATTTAGGCTAGCGGGAGTAGAGACCCAGTACTTC	CASSFVFRLAGVETQYF
-	TRBV2	TRBJ2-3	-	TGTGCCAGCAGTTATGACAGCCCTAGCACAGATACGCAGTATTTT	CASSYDSPSTDTQYF
-	TRBV7-9	TRBJ2-4	-	TGTGCCAGCAGCTCCACGAACCCTAGCAAAAACATTCAGTACTTC	CASSSTNPSKNIQYF
-	TRBV3-1	TRBJ2-7	-	TGTGCCAGCTCAGCCTTAGAGACAGTCTACGAGCAGTACTTC	CASSALETVYEQYF
TRBD2	TRBV9	TRBJ2-5	-	TGTGCCAGCACCCCACTAGCGGCAAGTCAAGAGACCCAGTACTTC	CASTPLAASQETQYF
-	TRBV6-1	TRBJ1-4	-	TGTGCCAGCAGGGTTAGATCAGGGTCCGCAACTAATGAAAAACTGTTTTTT	CASRVRSGSATNEKLFF
TRBD2	TRBV6-2/TRBV6-3	TRBJ2-1	few	TGTGCCAGCAGTTACTCGGGGACTAGATTGCCTGAGCAGTTCTTC	CASSYSGTRLPEQFF
-	TRBV27	TRBJ2-1	few	TGTGCCAGCAGTTTTTCGGGGAACTCCTACAATGAGCAGTTCTTC	CASSFSGNSYNEQFF
-	TRBV20-1	TRBJ2-5	few	TGCAGTGCTGCCCCGGGACTGCGACAAGAGACCCAGTACTTC	CSAAPGLRQETQYF
-	TRBV27	TRBJ1-6	few	TGTGCCAGCAGTTGGGACGGCCATTCACCCCTCCACTTT	CASSWDGHSPLHF
-	TRBV14	TRBJ2-7	few	TGTGCCAGCAGCCAAGCTGAGGACGAGCAGTACTTC	CASSQAEDEQYF
-	TRBV10-3	TRBJ2-7	few	TGTGCCACCGATGAGAGACAAGCCTACGAGCAGTACTTC	CATDERQAYEQYF
TRBD2	TRBV7-3	TRBJ2-3	-	TGTGCCAGCAGCCCGATAGGCTCCCGGGGGGGATCAGATACGCAGTATTTT	CASSPIGSRGGSDTQYF
TRBD2	TRBV10-2	TRBJ2-5	few	TGCGCCAGCAGTGAGTTGGCGGGGGGGACGGAGACCCAGTACTTC	CASSELAGGTETQYF
-	TRBV6-2/TRBV6-3	TRBJ2-3	-	TGTGCCAGCAGTTACTTACGGACTAGCACAGATACGCAGTATTTT	CASSYLRTSTDTQYF
-	TRBV5-1	TRBJ2-1	-	TGCGCCAGCAGCTGGGACCATTACAATGAGCAGTTCTTC	CASSWDHYNEQFF
TRBD1	TRBV5-1	TRBJ2-1	-	TGCGCCAGCAGCCCAGGACAGGAAGGCGATGAGCAGTTCTTC	CASSPGQEGDEQFF
-	TRBV5-5	TRBJ2-5	few	TGTGCCAGCAGCTTGACCAGGAAGACCCAGTACTTC	CASSLTRKTQYF
TRBD2	TRBV20-1	TRBJ2-7	-	TGCAGTGCTAGCGGGAGGAGGGTCCACGAGCAGTACTTC	CSASGRRVHEQYF
TRBD2	TRBV27	TRBJ2-5	-	TGTGCCAGTAGCCGCAGACTAGCGGGAGAGACCCAGTACTTC	CASSRRLAGETQYF
-	TRBV6-5	TRBJ2-5	few	TGTGCCAGCAAAGAAACCTTCGTAGAGACCCAGTACTTC	CASKETFVETQYF
TRBD2	TRBV28	TRBJ2-1	-	TGTGCCGTCCGAGCAGCTAGCGGGGGTCTGGCCGAGCAGTTCTTC	CAVRAASGGLAEQFF
-	TRBV12-3/TRBV12-4	TRBJ1-2	-	TGTGCCAGCACCTTAGACGGTTCCAGGCGCTACACCTTC	CASTLDGSRRYTF
-	TRBV19	TRBJ2-1	few	TGTGCCAGTAGTATAGTTAGTAGGGGTCTCTCCTACAATGAGCAGTTCTTC	CASSIVSRGLSYNEQFF
-	TRBV10-3	TRBJ2-1	few	TGTGCCATCAAGGCCTACTACAATGAGCAGTTCTTC	CAIKAYYNEQFF
-	TRBV12-3/TRBV12-4	TRBJ1-4	-	TGTGCCAGCAGATTCTCGGGACATATTAAGGAAAAACTGTTTTTT	CASRFSGHIKEKLFF
TRBD1	TRBV11-2	TRBJ2-5	-	TGTGCCAGCAGCCCGGGGGACAGGGTTTCCGAAGAGACCCAGTACTTC	CASSPGDRVSEETQYF
-	TRBV10-1	TRBJ2-2	few	TGCGCCAGCAGGGAAAACACCGGGGAGCTGTTTTTT	CASRENTGELFF
TRBD1	TRBV20-1	TRBJ2-2	few	TGCAGTGCTAGGTACTCAGGGGGCAACACCGGGGAGCTGTTTTTT	CSARYSGGNTGELFF
TRBD2	TRBV12-3/TRBV12-4	TRBJ2-2	few	TGTGCCAGCAGTTTTAGCGGGAGGGCCACCGGGGAGCTGTTTTTT	CASSFSGRATGELFF
TRBD2	TRBV14	TRBJ2-7	few	TGTGCCAGCAGCCATCGGGACTATAGCTACGAGCAGTACTTC	CASSHRDYSYEQYF
-	TRBV5-4	TRBJ2-1	few	TGTGCCAGCAGCTTGTTGTCAACCGGGACTCCAGTCTACAATGAGCAGTTCTTC	CASSLLSTGTPVYNEQFF
TRBD2	TRBV20-1	TRBJ2-1	-	TGCAGTGCCTCCGGACTAGCGGGAATCAGTGATGAGCAGTTCTTC	CSASGLAGISDEQFF
-	TRBV20-1	TRBJ2-3	few	TGCAGTGCGTCAGGGGGCACAGATACGCAGTATTTT	CSASGGTDTQYF
TRBD1	TRBV7-9	TRBJ1-4	once	TGTGCCAGCAGTCTACTACTAGGGGGCCTTAATGAAAAACTGTTTTTT	CASSLLLGGLNEKLFF
-	TRBV6-5	TRBJ1-6	once	TGTGCCAGCACCGACAGGAGCTCCTATAATTCACCCCTCCACTTT	CASTDRSSYNSPLHF
-	TRBV29-1	TRBJ2-5	few	TGCAGCGTTGAAGATAGAGGCCTAGCGATAAAAGAGACCCAGTACTTC	CSVEDRGLAIKETQYF
-	TRBV6-6	TRBJ2-5	few	TGTGCCAGCAGTTACTCGGGTCATGGGGAGACCCAGTACTTC	CASSYSGHGETQYF
TRBD2	TRBV27	TRBJ2-3	few	TGTGCCAGCACTGGTGGGCTAGCGGGAGCGGGTACGCAGTATTTT	CASTGGLAGAGTQYF
-	TRBV10-3	TRBJ1-5	-	TGTGCCATCCGAGACAGTAGCAATCAGCCCCAGCATTTT	CAIRDSSNQPQHF
-	TRBV12-3/TRBV12-4	TRBJ2-1	-	TGTGCCAGCTCCTCTCCGGGACCGAGGGACAATGAGCAGTTCTTC	CASSSPGPRDNEQFF
-	TRBV7-6	TRBJ1-6	many	TGTGCCAGCAGCTTTCCCAATTCACCCCTCCACTTT	CASSFPNSPLHF
-	TRBV19	TRBJ2-4	few	TGTGCCAGTAGCAACAGGGAGGCGTGGAACATTCAGTACTTC	CASSNREAWNIQYF
-	TRBV10-3	TRBJ1-5	-	TGTGCCATCACCGCGGACAGAAATCAGCCCCAGCATTTT	CAITADRNQPQHF
-	TRBV4-3	TRBJ2-7	-	TGCGCCAGCAGCCAAGAAAACCGCGAGGCCTACGAGCAGTACTTC	CASSQENREAYEQYF
TRBD1	TRBV7-8	TRBJ1-1	-	TGTGCCAGCAGCCCCATAGCCCACAGGGGACAGAACACTGAAGCTTTCTTT	CASSPIAHRGQNTEAFF
-	TRBV7-2	TRBJ1-4	few	TGTGCCAGCAGCATAGGACTGGGGGAAAAACTGTTTTTT	CASSIGLGEKLFF
-	TRBV6-5	TRBJ1-1	-	TGTGCCAGCACTCGGGGGGGGCACACTGAAGCTTTCTTT	CASTRGGHTEAFF
-	TRBV15	TRBJ2-5	-	TGTGCCATCAAAGAACAACTCCAAGAGACCCAGTACTTC	CAIKEQLQETQYF
TRBD2	TRBV29-1	TRBJ2-1	few	TGCAGCGGGGTAGCGGGGGGGCGGCACAATGAGCAGTTCTTC	CSGVAGGRHNEQFF
-	TRBV6-1	TRBJ2-6	few	TGTGCCAGCAGGCCCCTCGGGGAGGATCCCTCTGGGGCCAACGTCCTGACTTTC	CASRPLGEDPSGANVLTF
-	TRBV2	TRBJ2-5	few	TGTGCCAGCAAATATGGGGACATAGAAGAGACCCAGTACTTC	CASKYGDIEETQYF
-	TRBV13	TRBJ2-5	few	TGTGCCAGCAGCTCCACCGGGCCACAAGAGACCCAGTACTTC	CASSSTGPQETQYF
TRBD2	TRBV6-5	TRBJ2-7	-	TGTGCCAGCAGACCTAGGACTAGCGGATTCTACGAGCAGTACTTC	CASRPRTSGFYEQYF